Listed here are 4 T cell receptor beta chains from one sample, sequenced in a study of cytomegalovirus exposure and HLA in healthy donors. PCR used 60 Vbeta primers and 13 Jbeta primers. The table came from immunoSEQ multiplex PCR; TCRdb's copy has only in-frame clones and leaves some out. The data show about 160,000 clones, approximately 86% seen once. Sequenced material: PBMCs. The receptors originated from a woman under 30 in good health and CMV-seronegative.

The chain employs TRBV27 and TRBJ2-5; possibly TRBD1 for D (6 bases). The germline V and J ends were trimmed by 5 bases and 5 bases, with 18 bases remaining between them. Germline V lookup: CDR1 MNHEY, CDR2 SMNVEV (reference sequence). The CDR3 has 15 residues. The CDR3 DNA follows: TGTGCCAGCAGTCCAGACCATGGGGGCGGGGAGACCCAGTACTTC. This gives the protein CASSPDHGGGETQYF.

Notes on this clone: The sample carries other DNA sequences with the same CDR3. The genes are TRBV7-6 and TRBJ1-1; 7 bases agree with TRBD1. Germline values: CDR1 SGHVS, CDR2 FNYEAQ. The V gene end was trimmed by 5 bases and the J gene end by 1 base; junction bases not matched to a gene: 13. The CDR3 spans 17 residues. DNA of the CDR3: TGTGCCAGCAGCCTCATACCACAGGGGCGTCGGAACACTGAAGCTTTCTTT. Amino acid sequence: CASSLIPQGRRNTEAFF.

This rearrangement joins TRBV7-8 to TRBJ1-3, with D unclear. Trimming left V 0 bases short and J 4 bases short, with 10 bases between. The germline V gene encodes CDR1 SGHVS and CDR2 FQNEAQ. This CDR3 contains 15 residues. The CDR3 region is CASSLATLWGNTIYF. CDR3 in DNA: TGTGCCAGCAGCTTAGCCACTCTTTGGGGAAACACCATATATTTT.

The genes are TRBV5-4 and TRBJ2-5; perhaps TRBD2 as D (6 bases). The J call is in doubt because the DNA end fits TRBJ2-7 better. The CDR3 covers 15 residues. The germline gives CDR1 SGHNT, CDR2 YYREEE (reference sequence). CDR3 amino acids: CASRMSGQSSYEQYF. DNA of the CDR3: TGTGCCAGCAGGATGAGCGGGCAAAGCTCCTACGAGCAGTACTTC.